A single sample is the source of the 4 T cell receptor beta chains below, sequenced in a study of beta chain features in type 1 diabetes. Study-wide results and limits: Among patients with Type 1 diabetes, TCRB CDR3s were moderately but significantly shorter in every one of the four CD4+ subsets.

Expressed TCRB transcripts were sequenced because the isolated RNA had all been reverse transcribed beforehand. The repertoire was sequenced with immunoSEQ multiplex PCR; TCRdb's copy has only in-frame clones and lacks some. The data show almost 350,000 clones, roughly 8.8% seen once. Their recognized antigens are unknown. Sequencing used central memory CD4+ T cells from blood. These receptors all stem from a man aged 25-45 years with type 1 diabetes.

This clone was seen a handful of times. The J gene is TRBJ2-7, the V gene TRBV6-4; the match to TRBD1 covers 7 bases. CDR1 is MRHNA, CDR2 SNTAGT, per germline. With 5 bases clipped from V and 0 bases from J, the junction kept 7 bases outside the gene matches. This CDR3 contains 15 residues. CDR3 bases: TGTGCCAGCAGTATAGAGACAGGGAGCTCCTACGAGCAGTACTTC. Translating gives CASSIETGSSYEQYF.

The chain recombines TRBV6-5 with TRBJ2-6; D perhaps matches TRBD2 (5 bases). Trimming pared 0 bases from V and 2 bases from J, leaving 8 bases between. The CDR3 length is 16 residues. Germline V lookup: CDR1 MNHEY, CDR2 SVGAGI. DNA for the CDR3: TGTGCCAGCAGTTACTCATCCGGGGCTGGGGCCAACGTCCTGACTTTC. Translated: CASSYSSGAGANVLTF.

This rearrangement joins TRBV9 to TRBJ1-1; 9 bases agree with TRBD1. V shed 4 bases, J shed 4 bases, and the junction held 14 bases outside the gene matches. CDR1 is SGDLS and CDR2 is YYNGEE in the germline V gene. The CDR3 loop spans 17 amino acids. The CDR3 reads CASSFRGDRVVRTEAFF. The CDR3 DNA is TGTGCCAGCAGCTTTCGAGGGGACAGGGTTGTCCGCACTGAAGCTTTCTTT.

This clone was seen repeatedly, ten times or more. The V call is TRBV29-1, the J call TRBJ2-1, with TRBD1 matching 8 bases. Trimming at V came to 6 bases and at J to 6 bases, leaving 4 bases not matched to a gene. CDR1 SQVTM and CDR2 ANQGSEA come from the germline V gene. This CDR3 region has 12 residues. As DNA, the CDR3 is TGCAGCGTCGCACAGGGGGTCAATGAGCAGTTCTTC. Its translation: CSVAQGVNEQFF.